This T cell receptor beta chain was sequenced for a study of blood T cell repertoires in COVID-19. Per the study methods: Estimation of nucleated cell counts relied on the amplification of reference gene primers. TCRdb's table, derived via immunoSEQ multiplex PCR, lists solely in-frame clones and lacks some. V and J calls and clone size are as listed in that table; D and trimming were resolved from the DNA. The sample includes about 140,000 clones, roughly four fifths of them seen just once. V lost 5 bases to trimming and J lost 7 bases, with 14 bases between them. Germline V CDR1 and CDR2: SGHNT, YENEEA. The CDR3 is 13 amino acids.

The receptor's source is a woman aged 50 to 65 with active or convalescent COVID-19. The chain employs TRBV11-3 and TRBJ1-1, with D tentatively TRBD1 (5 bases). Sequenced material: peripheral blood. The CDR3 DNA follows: TGTGCCAGCAGCCTAAGGAGGGGATATGAAGCTTTCTTT. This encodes CASSLRRGYEAFF.